This TCR beta chain was captured in a study of PD-1 blockade in classical Hodgkin lymphoma. The ends lost 7 bases at V and 4 bases at J; junction bases unmatched: 9. This CDR3 region has 15 residues. Germline V lookup: CDR1 MDHEN, CDR2 SYDVKM. Only in-frame clones appear in the TCRdb table, and some are missing; sequencing was by immunoSEQ multiplex PCR. This sample yields 90,000 to 100,000 clones, of which 75% to 85% are seen a single time; 15% to 20% belongs to the top ten. All patients relapsed after autologous stem cell transplantation, and brentuximab vedotin exposure varied. Sequencing was performed on peripheral blood mononuclear cells (PBMCs), taken before the second cycle of nivolumab. The chain links TRBV28 to TRBJ1-3; the match to TRBD1 covers 8 bases. This receptor was obtained from a human donor with classical Hodgkin lymphoma. The CDR3 DNA reads as TGTGCCAGCACATACCAGGGGGCGGGCGGAAACACCATATATTTT. Translating gives CASTYQGAGGNTIYF. Drawing the rest from reference TRBV28 and TRBJ1-3, the complete variable domain is DVKVTQSSRYLVKRTGEKVFLECVQDMDHENMFWYRQDPGLGLRLIYFSYDVKMKEKGDIPEGYSVSREKKERFSLILESASTNQTSMYLCASTYQGAGGNTIYFGEGSWLTVV.